This record concerns one TCR beta chain sequence. Germline lookup yields CDR1 MNHEY and CDR2 SMNVEV (reference sequence). CDR3 length equals 13 residues. The V segment lost 6 bases and the J segment 3 bases; nucleotides outside the gene matches: 4. The sample belongs to a study of blood T cell repertoires in COVID-19. Sequencing was performed with immunoSEQ multiplex PCR; in TCRdb, only in-frame clones are kept and a portion is missing. The sample includes under 80,000 clones, roughly 78% of them seen just once. The rearrangement joins TRBV27 to TRBJ2-7; 8 positions match TRBD2. The receptor's source is a human donor in a cohort sampled during active COVID-19. Specimen: peripheral blood. Here the CDR3 DNA reads TGTGCCAGCAGACTAGCGGAGGGCTACGAGCAGTACTTC. Translating it yields CASRLAEGYEQYF.